What follows describes a single T cell receptor (beta chain). The antigen remains undetermined. This PCR relied on a set of 60 Vbeta primers and 13 Jbeta primers. Libraries were prepared by immunoSEQ multiplex PCR; TCRdb keeps only in-frame clonotypes and omits some of them. The sample lists about 200,000 clones, roughly 80% occurring once. The CDR3 contains 12 residues. Deletions cut 3 bases from V and 11 bases from J, with 14 bases between. CDR1 and CDR2 from the germline V gene are SGHDT and YYEEEE. The record originates from a study of cytomegalovirus exposure and HLA in healthy donors. Overall study results and limits: Per a later analysis, 15,000 to 20,000 TCR beta sequences showed association with HLA alleles at 0.05 false discovery rate. In presence/absence analyses, roughly uniform sequencing depth across donors was assumed. Productive rates of about 87% or about 30% were seen for most TCR beta V segments in an earlier analysis.

These donors counted as nominally healthy when sampled, but unrecorded immune exposures were likely. Sequenced sample: PBMCs. This TCR was recovered from a man younger than 45 in good health and CMV-seronegative. The V call is TRBV5-6, the J call TRBJ1-1, with D tentatively TRBD1 (5 bases). The DNA for the CDR3 is TGTGCCAGCAGCTCGACAGCTTCACGGGCTTTCTTT. As protein: CASSSTASRAFF.